This paragraph reports one T cell receptor (beta chain). No antigen is known for it. Sequencing used immunoSEQ multiplex PCR; TCRdb keeps in-frame clones, though not all of them. Of 75,000 to 95,000 clones in the sample, about 90% were seen once. These data originate in a study of T cell responses to AZD1222 COVID-19 vaccine. Study-wide results and caveats: Donors were largely white British and mainly female; clonal diversity was possibly underestimated.

Trimming left V 4 bases short and J 0 bases short, with 18 bases between. Germline CDR1 reads SQVTM; CDR2 reads ANQGSEA. This CDR3 has 16 residues. The chain employs TRBV29-1 and TRBJ1-1, with D possibly being TRBD1 (5 bases). Sequencing was performed on peripheral blood, taken on day 0 of MenACWY control vaccination. The sequence came from an adult in good health. The CDR3 loop is CSVGSGPGTMNTEAFF. In nucleotides, the CDR3 is TGCAGCGTTGGTTCCGGGCCAGGGACGATGAACACTGAAGCTTTCTTT.